This T cell receptor beta chain was recorded in a study of T cell responses to AZD1222 COVID-19 vaccine. The study, taken as a whole, reports: Donors were mostly white British, more females; clonal diversity possibly underestimated. The CD4 TCRs associated with vaccination extended across spike and predominated at 160-218 and 743-854.

To note about this clone: Its cognate antigen is unknown.

Produced via immunoSEQ multiplex PCR; TCRdb's table is partial and in-frame only. The sample has 180,000 or so clones; around 88% are singletons. The V segment lost 3 bases and the J segment 2 bases; nucleotides outside the gene matches: 1. CDR3 length: 14 residues. Germline CDR1 SNHLY, CDR2 FYNNEI. Source: peripheral blood, taken on day 0 of AZD1222 vaccination. The chain carries TRBV2 and TRBJ2-7; 10 positions agree with TRBD1. This receptor was taken from an adult in good health. The CDR3 protein is CASSEGTGAYEQYF. Written as DNA, the CDR3 is TGTGCCAGCAGTGAGGGGACAGGGGCCTACGAGCAGTACTTC.